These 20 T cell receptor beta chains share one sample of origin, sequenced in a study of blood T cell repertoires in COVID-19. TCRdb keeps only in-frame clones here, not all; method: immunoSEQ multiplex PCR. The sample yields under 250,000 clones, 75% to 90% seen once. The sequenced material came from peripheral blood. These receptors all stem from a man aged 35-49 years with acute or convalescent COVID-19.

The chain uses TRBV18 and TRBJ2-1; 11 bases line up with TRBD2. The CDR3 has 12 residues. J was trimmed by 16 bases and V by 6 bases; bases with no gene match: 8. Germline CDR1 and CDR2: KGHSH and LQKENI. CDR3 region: CASSEGLAGQFF. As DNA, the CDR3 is TGTGCCAGCTCGGAAGGACTAGCGGGTCAATTCTTC.

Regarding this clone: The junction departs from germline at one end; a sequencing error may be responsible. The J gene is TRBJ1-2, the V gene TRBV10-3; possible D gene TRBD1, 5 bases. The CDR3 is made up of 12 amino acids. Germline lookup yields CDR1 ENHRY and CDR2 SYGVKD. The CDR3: CAISERDGLWFF. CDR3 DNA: TGTGCCATCAGTGAACGGGACGGACTATGGTTCTTC.

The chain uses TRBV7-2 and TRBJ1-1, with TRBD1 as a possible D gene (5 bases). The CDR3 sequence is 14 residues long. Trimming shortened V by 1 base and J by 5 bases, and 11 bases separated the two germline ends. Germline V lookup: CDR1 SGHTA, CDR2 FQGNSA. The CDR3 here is CASSLVGGATEAFF. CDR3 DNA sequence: TGTGCCAGCAGCTTAGTTGGTGGGGCGACTGAAGCTTTCTTT. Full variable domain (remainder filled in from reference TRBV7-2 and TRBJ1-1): GAGVSQSPSNKVTEKGKDVELRCDPISGHTALYWYRQSLGQGLEFLIYFQGNSAPDKSGLPSDRFSAERTGGSVSTLTIQRTQQEDSAVYLCASSLVGGATEAFFGQGTRLTVV.

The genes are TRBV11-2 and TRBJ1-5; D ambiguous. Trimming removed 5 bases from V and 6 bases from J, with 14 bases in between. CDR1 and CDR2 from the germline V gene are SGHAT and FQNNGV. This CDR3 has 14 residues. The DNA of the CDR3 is TGTGCCAGCAGCCAAACGGGGTTTGGTCAGCCCCAGCATTTT. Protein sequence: CASSQTGFGQPQHF.

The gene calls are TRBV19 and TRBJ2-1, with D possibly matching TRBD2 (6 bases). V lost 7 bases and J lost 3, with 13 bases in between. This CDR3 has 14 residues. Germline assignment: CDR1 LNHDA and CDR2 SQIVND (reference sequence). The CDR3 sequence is CASKDLADYNEQFF. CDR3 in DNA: TGTGCCAGTAAGGATTTAGCGGACTACAATGAGCAGTTCTTC.

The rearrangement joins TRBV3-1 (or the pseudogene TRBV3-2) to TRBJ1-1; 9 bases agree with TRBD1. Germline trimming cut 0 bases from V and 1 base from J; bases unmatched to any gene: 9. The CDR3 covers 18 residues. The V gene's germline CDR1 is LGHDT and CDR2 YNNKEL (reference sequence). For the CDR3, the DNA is TGTGCCAGCAGCCAAGAGGTGGGACAGGGTCTTCAGAACACTGAAGCTTTCTTT. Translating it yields CASSQEVGQGLQNTEAFF.

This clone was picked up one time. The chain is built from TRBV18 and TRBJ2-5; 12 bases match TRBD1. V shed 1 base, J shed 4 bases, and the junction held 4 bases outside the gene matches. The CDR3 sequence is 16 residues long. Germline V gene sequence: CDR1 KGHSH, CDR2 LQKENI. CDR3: CASSPLGQGALETQYF. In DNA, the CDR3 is TGTGCCAGCTCACCACTGGGACAGGGGGCGTTAGAGACCCAGTACTTC.

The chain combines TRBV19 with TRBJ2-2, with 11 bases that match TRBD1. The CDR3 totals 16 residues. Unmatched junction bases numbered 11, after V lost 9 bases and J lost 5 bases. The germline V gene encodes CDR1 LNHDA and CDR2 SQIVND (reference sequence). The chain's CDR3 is CASARPGTGGTGELFF. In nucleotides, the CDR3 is TGTGCCAGCGCAAGACCCGGGACAGGGGGTACCGGGGAGCTGTTTTTT.

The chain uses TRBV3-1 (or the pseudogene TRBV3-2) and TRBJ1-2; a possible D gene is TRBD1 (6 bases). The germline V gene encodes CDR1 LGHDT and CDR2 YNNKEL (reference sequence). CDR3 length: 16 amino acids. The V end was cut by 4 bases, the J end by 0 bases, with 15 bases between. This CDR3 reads CASSPVARQANYGYTF. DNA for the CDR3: TGTGCCAGCAGCCCTGTAGCGAGACAGGCTAACTATGGCTACACCTTC.

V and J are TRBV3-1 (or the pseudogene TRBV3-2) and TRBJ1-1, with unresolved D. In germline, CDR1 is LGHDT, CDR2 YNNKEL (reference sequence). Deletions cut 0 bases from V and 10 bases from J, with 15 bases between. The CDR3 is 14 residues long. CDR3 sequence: CASSQDAGFTGAFF. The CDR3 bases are TGTGCCAGCAGCCAAGATGCGGGGTTCACGGGAGCTTTCTTT.

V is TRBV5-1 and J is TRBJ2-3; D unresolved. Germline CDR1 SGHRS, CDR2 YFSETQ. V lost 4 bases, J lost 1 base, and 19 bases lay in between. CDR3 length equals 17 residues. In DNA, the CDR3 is TGCGCCAGCAGCGAGCCCCAAAGTAGTTTTGGCACAGATACGCAGTATTTT. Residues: CASSEPQSSFGTDTQYF. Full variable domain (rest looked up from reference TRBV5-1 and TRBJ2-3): KAGVTQTPRYLIKTRGQQVTLSCSPISGHRSVSWYQQTPGQGLQFLFEYFSETQRNKGNFPGRFSGRQFSNSRSEMNVSTLELGDSALYLCASSEPQSSFGTDTQYFGPGTRLTVL.

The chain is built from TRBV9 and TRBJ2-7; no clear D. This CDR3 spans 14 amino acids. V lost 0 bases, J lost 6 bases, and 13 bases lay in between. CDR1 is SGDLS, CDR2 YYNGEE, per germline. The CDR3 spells CASSVAQTFAEQYF. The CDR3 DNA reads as TGTGCCAGCAGCGTAGCTCAGACTTTCGCCGAGCAGTACTTC.

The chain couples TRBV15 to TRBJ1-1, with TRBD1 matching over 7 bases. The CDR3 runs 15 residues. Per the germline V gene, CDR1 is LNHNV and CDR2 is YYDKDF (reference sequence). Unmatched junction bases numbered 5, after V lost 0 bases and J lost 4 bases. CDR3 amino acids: CATSRDGQGGTEAFF. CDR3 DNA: TGTGCCACCAGCAGAGATGGGCAGGGGGGCACTGAAGCTTTCTTT.

The CDR3: CASSPNQGTMNTEAFF. CDR3 DNA: TGTGCCAGCAGCCCAAATCAGGGGACAATGAACACTGAAGCTTTCTTT. The chain is built from TRBV5-4 and TRBJ1-1, with D possibly matching TRBD1 (6 bases). Between the trimmed V and J ends, which lost 4 bases and 0 bases, there was a span of 16 bases. Germline CDR1 SGHNT, CDR2 YYREEE (reference sequence). This CDR3 has 16 amino acids.

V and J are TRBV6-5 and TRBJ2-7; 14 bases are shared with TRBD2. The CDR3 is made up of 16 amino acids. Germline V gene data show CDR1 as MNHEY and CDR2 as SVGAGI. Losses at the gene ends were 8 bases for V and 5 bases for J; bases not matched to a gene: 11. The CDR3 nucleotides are TGTGCCAGCGGTTGGATTGGGACTAGCGGGAGCCACGAGCAGTACTTC. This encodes CASGWIGTSGSHEQYF.

The CDR3 here is CASSPRQSTYEQYF. In nucleotides, the CDR3 is TGTGCCAGCAGTCCCCGACAGAGTACCTACGAGCAGTACTTC. This chain links TRBV6-5 with TRBJ2-7; TRBD1 is a possible D gene (5 bases). The V end lost 5 bases, the J end lost 2 bases, and 13 bases lay between the germline ends. CDR3 size: 14 residues. Looked up from germline, CDR1 is MNHEY and CDR2 is SVGAGI.

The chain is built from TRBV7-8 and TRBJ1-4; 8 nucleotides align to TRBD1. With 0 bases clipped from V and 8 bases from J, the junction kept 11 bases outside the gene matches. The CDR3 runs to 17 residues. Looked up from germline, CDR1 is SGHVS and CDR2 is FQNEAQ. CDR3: CASSLASPGQVGEKLFF. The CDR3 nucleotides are TGTGCCAGCAGCTTAGCCTCCCCGGGACAGGTTGGCGAAAAACTGTTTTTT.

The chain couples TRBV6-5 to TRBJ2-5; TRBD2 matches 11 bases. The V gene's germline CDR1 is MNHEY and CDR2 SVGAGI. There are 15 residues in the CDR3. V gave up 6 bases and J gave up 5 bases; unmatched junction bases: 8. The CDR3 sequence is CASSKTSGMGETQYF. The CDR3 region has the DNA TGTGCCAGCAGCAAGACTAGCGGGATGGGGGAGACCCAGTACTTC.

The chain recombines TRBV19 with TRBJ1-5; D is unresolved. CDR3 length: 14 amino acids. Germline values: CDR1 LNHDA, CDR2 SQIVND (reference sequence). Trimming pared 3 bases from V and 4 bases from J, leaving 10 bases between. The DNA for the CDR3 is TGTGCCAGTAGTATCTCAAACTGGAATCAGCCCCAGCATTTT. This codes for CASSISNWNQPQHF.

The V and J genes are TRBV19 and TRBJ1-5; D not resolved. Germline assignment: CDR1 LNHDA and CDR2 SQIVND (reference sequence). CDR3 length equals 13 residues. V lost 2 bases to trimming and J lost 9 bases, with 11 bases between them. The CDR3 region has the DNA TGTGCCAGTAGTATAAACAGTCCTGCGCCCCAGCATTTT. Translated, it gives CASSINSPAPQHF.